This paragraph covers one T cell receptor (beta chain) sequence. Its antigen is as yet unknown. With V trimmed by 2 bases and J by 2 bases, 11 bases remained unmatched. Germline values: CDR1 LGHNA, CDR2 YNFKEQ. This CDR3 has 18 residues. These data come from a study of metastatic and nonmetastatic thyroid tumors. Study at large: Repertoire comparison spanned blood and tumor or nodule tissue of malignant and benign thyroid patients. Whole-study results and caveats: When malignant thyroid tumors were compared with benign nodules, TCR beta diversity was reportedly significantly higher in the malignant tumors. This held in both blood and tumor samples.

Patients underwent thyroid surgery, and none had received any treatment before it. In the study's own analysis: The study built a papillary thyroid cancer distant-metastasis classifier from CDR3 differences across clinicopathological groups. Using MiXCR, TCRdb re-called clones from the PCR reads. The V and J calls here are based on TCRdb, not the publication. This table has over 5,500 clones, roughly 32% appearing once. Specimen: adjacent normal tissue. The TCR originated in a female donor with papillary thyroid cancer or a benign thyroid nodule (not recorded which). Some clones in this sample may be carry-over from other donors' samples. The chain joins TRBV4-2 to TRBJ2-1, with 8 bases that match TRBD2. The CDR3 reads CASSQRAGGIYTYNEQFF. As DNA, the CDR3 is TGTGCCAGCAGCCAACGGGCGGGGGGAATTTATACCTACAATGAGCAGTTCTTC.